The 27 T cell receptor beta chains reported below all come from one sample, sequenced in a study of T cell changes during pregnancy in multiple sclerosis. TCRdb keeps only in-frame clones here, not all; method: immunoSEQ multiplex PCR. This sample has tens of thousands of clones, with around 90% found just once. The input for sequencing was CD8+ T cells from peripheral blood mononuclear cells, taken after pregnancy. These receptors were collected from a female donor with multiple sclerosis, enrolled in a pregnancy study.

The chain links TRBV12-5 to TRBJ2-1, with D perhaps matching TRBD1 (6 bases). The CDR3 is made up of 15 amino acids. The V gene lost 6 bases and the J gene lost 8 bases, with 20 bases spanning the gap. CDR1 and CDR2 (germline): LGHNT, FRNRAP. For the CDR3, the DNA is TGTGCTAGTGGGCCGCACAGGGAAGCTGGCGATGAGCAGTTCTTC. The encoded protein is CASGPHREAGDEQFF.

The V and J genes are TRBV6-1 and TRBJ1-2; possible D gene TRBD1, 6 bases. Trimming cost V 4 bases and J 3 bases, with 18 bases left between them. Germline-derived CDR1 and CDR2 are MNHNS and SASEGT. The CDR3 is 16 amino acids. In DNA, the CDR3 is TGTGCCAGCAGTGGTGTTAACCGGGACAATCACTATGGCTACACCTTC. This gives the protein CASSGVNRDNHYGYTF.

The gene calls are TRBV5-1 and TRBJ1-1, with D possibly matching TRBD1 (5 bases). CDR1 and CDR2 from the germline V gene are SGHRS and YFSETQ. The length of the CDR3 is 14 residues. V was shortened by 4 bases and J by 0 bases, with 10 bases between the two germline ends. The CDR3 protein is CASSPDTLNTEAFF. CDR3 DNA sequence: TGCGCCAGCAGCCCGGACACTTTGAACACTGAAGCTTTCTTT.

CDR3 sequence reads: CASSEAAAANTGELFF. The CDR3 DNA reads TGTGCCAGCAGTGAAGCGGCAGCGGCGAACACCGGGGAGCTGTTTTTT. The V and J genes are TRBV2 and TRBJ2-2; D perhaps matches TRBD2 (5 bases). CDR3 length: 16 residues. Per germline, CDR1 SNHLY and CDR2 FYNNEI. V lost 0 bases and J 0 bases, leaving 8 bases between the germline ends.

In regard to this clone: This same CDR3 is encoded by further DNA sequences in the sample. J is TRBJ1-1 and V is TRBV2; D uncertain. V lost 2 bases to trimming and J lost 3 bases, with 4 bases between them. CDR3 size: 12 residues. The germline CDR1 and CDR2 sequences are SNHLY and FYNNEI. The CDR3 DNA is TGTGCCAGCAGTGAACGTTACACTGAAGCTTTCTTT. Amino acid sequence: CASSERYTEAFF.

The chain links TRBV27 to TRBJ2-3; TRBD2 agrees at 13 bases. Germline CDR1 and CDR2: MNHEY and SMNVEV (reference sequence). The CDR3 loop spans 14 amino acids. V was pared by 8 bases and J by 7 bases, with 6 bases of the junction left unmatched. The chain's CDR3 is CASRTSGSRNTQYF. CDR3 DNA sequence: TGTGCCAGCCGGACTAGCGGGAGCCGGAATACGCAGTATTTT.

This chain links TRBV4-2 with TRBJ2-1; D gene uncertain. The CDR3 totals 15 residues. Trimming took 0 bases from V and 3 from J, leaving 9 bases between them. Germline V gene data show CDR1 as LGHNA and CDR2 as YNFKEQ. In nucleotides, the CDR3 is TGTGCCAGCAGCCAAGAGAAGCTGAGCTACAATGAGCAGTTCTTC. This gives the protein CASSQEKLSYNEQFF.

The CDR3 loop is CASSPQPRTDYNQPQHF. The CDR3 coding sequence is TGTGCCAGCAGTCCCCAGCCCCGGACGGACTACAATCAGCCCCAGCATTTT. The V and J genes are TRBV28 and TRBJ1-5, with D uncertain. V dropped 5 bases and J dropped 3 bases, with 20 bases sitting between them. The CDR3 loop spans 17 amino acids. Looked up from germline, CDR1 is MDHEN and CDR2 is SYDVKM.

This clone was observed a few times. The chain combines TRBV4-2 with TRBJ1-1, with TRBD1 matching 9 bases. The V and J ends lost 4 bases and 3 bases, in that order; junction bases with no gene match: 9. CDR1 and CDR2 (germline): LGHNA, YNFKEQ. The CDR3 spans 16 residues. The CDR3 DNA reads TGTGCCAGCAGCCGACCCGAGGGGGACAGGGACACTGAAGCTTTCTTT. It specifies CASSRPEGDRDTEAFF.

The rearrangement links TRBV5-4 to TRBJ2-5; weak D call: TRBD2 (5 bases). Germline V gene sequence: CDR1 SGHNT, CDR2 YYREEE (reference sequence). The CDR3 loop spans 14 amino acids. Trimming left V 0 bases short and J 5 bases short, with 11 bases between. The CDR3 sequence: CASSLVTGLETQYF. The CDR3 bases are TGTGCCAGCAGCTTGGTTACGGGGTTGGAGACCCAGTACTTC.

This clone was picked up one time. CDR3 bases: TGTGCCAGCAGTCGACAGGGGAACACTGAAGCTTTCTTT. Translated: CASSRQGNTEAFF. The J gene is TRBJ1-1, the V gene TRBV27; TRBD1 aligns across 7 bases. Germline-derived CDR1 and CDR2 are MNHEY and SMNVEV (reference sequence). There are 13 residues in the CDR3. Trimming cost V 5 bases and J 1 base; bases outside gene matches: 1.

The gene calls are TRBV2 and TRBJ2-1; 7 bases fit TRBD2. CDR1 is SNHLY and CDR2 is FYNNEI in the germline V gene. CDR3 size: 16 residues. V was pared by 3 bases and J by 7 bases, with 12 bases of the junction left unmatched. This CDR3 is CASSEGGSLRRNEQFF. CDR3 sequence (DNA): TGTGCCAGCAGTGAGGGCGGGAGCTTGAGAAGGAATGAGCAGTTCTTC.

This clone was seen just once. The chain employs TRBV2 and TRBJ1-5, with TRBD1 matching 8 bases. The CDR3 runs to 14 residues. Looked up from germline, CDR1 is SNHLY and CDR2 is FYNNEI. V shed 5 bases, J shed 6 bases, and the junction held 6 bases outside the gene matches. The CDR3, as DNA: TGTGCCAGCAGTCTAAGACAGGGGAGTCAGCCCCAGCATTTT. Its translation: CASSLRQGSQPQHF.

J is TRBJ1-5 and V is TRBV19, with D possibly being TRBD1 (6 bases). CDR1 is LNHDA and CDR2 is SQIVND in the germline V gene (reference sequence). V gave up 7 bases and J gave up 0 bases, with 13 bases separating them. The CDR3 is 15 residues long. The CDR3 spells CASTWDIFSNQPQHF. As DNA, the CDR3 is TGTGCCAGTACCTGGGACATTTTTAGCAATCAGCCCCAGCATTTT. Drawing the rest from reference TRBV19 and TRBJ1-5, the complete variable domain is DGGITQSPKYLFRKEGQNVTLSCEQNLNHDAMYWYRQDPGQGLRLIYYSQIVNDFQKGDIAEGYSVSREKKESFPLTVTSAQKNPTAFYLCASTWDIFSNQPQHFGDGTRLSIL.

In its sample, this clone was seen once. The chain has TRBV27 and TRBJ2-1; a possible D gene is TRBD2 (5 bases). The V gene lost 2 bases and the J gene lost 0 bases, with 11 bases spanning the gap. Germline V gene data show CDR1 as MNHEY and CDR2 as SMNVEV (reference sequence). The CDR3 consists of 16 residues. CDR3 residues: CASSLEAASSYNEQFF. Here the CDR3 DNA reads TGTGCCAGCAGTTTAGAAGCGGCCAGCTCCTACAATGAGCAGTTCTTC.

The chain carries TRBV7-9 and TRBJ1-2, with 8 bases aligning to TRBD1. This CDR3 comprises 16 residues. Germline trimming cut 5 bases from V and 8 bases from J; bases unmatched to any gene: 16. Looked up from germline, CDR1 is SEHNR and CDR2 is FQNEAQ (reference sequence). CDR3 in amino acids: CASSAPGQAILVGYTF. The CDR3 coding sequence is TGTGCCAGCAGCGCTCCGGGACAGGCCATATTAGTGGGCTACACCTTC.

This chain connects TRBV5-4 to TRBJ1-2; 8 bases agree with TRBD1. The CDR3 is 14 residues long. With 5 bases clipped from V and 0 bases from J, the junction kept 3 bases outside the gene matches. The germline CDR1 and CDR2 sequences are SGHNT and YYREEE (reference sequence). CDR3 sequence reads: CASRGTGPNYGYTF. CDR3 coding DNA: TGTGCCAGCAGGGGGACAGGCCCTAACTATGGCTACACCTTC. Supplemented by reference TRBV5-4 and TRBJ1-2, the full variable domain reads ETGVTQSPTHLIKTRGQQVTLRCSSQSGHNTVSWYQQALGQGPQFIFQYYREEENGRGNFPPRFSGLQFPNYSSELNVNALELDDSALYLCASRGTGPNYGYTFGSGTRLTVV.

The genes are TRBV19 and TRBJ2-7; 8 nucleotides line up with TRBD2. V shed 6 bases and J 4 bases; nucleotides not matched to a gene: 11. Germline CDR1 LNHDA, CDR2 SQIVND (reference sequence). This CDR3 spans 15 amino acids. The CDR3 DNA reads TGTGCCAGTAGCCGCCTCACGGGGACTAGGTACGAGCAGTACTTC. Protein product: CASSRLTGTRYEQYF.

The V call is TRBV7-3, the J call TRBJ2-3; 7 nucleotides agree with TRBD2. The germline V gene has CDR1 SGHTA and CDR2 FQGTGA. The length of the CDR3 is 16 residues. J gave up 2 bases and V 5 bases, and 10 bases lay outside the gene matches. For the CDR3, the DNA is TGTGCCAGCAGCCTTACCGGGACTACACACACAGATACGCAGTATTTT. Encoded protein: CASSLTGTTHTDTQYF. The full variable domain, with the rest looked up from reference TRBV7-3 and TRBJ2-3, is GAGVSQTPSNKVTEKGKYVELRCDPISGHTALYWYRQSLGQGPEFLIYFQGTGAADDSGLPNDRFFAVRPEGSVSTLKIQRTERGDSAVYLCASSLTGTTHTDTQYFGPGTRLTVL.

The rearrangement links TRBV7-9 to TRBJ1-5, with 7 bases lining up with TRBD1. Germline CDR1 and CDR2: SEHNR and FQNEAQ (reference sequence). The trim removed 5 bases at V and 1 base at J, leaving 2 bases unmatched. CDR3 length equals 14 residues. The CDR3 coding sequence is TGTGCCAGCAGCGTGGGACAGAGCAATCAGCCCCAGCATTTT. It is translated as CASSVGQSNQPQHF.

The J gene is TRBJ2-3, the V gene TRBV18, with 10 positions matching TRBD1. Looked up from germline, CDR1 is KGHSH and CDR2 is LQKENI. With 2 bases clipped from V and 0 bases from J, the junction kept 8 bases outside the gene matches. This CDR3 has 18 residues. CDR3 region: CASSPVPRTGGSTDTQYF. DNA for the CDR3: TGTGCCAGCTCACCAGTGCCCCGGACAGGGGGGAGCACAGATACGCAGTATTTT.

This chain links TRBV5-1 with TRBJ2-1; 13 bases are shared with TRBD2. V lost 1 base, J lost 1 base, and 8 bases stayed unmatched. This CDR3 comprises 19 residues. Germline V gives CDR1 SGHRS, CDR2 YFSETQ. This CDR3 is CASSLSTLAGGMSYNEQFF. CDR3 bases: TGCGCCAGCAGCTTGTCGACACTAGCGGGGGGGATGTCCTACAATGAGCAGTTCTTC.

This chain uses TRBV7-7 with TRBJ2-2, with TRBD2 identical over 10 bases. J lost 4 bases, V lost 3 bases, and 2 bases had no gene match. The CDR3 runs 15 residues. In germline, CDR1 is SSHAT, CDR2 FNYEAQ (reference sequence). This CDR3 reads CASSLSGGGTGELFF. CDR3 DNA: TGTGCCAGCAGCTTGAGCGGGGGGGGCACCGGGGAGCTGTTTTTT. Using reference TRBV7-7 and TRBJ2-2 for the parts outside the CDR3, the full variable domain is GAGVSQSPRYKVTKRGQDVTLRCDPISSHATLYWYQQALGQGPEFLTYFNYEAQPDKSGLPSDRFSAERPEGSISTLTIQRTEQRDSAMYRCASSLSGGGTGELFFGEGSRLTVL.

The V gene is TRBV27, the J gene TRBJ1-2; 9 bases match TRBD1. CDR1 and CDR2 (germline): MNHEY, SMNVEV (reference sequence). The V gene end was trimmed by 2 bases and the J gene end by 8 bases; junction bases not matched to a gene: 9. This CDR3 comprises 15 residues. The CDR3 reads CASSLRLGTGWGYTF. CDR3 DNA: TGTGCCAGCAGTTTACGTCTGGGGACAGGGTGGGGCTACACCTTC.

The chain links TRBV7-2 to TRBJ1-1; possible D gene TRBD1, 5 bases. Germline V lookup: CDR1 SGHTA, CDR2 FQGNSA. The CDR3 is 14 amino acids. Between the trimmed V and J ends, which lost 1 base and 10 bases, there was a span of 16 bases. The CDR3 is CASSLVGGSSRAFF. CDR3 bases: TGTGCCAGCAGCTTAGTTGGGGGGTCGAGTCGAGCTTTCTTT.

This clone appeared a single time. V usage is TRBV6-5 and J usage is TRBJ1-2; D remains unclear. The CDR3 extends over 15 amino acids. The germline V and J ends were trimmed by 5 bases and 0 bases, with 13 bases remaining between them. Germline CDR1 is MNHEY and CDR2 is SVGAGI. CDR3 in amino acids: CASSNNRAANYGYTF. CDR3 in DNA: TGTGCCAGCAGTAATAACAGAGCCGCTAACTATGGCTACACCTTC.

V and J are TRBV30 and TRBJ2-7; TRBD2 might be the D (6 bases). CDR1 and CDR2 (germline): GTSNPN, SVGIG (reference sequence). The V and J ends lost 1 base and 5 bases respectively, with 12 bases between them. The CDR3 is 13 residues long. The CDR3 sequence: CAWSETGVHEQYF. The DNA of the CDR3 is TGTGCCTGGAGTGAGACGGGGGTCCACGAGCAGTACTTC.